This T cell receptor (beta chain) was documented in a study of response to subunit inactivated influenza vaccine. Regarding the study as a whole: Authors suggested few new T cells are recruited by each seasonal influenza vaccination.

There are a few counts of this clonotype. The antigen is undetermined. Germline CDR1 is WNHNN and CDR2 is SYGVQD (reference sequence). Trimming removed 4 bases from V and 4 bases from J; junction bases left unmatched: 3. The CDR3 covers 14 residues. TCRdb reanalysed the RT-PCR reads using MiXCR and keeps one entry per CDR3 protein. The sample lists 500,000 to 650,000 distinct CDR3 sequences, less than 10% seen once, with over 10% in the top ten. Sequenced here: PBMCs from blood, sampled roughly 24 months after vaccination. The receptor was isolated from a man aged 45-69 years who received an inactivated influenza vaccine. This chain links TRBV10-1 with TRBJ2-2; TRBD1 aligns across 7 bases. CDR3 loop: CASSGYRGTGELFF. The CDR3 DNA sequence: TGCGCCAGCAGTGGTTACAGGGGCACCGGGGAGCTGTTTTTT.